Presented here are 22 T cell receptor beta chains from one specimen sequenced in a study of T-cell memory formation after mild COVID-19. TCRdb passed the 5' RACE reads through MiXCR, listing each CDR3 protein once. The top ten clones hold around 3.8% of a sample with 180,000 or so distinct CDR3 sequences, around 10% of them seen once. Sequencing was done on a sample of PBMCs or a T cell subset sorted from them (not recorded which). All receptors derive from a man aged 18 to 30 who had mild COVID-19 (a few samples of this study predate the infection). Cell type and time point are not known.

This clonotype turned up a few times. The V call is TRBV20-1, the J call TRBJ1-2; D uncertain. Germline V gene sequence: CDR1 DFQATT, CDR2 SNEGSKA (reference sequence). CDR3 length: 13 residues. V lost 0 bases and J lost 8, with 13 bases in between. CDR3 DNA: TGCAGTGCTAGAGACCCCCGGGGAGGAGGCTACACCTTC. The encoded protein is CSARDPRGGGYTF.

This clonotype occurred many times. This chain joins TRBV3-1 and TRBJ2-1; D possibly corresponds to TRBD2 (5 bases). The CDR3 sequence is 13 residues long. Trimming pared 1 base from V and 6 bases from J, leaving 7 bases between. Germline V gene data show CDR1 as LGHDT and CDR2 as YNNKEL (reference sequence). The CDR3 DNA reads TGTGCCAGCAGCCAAGCAAGCGGCAATGAGCAGTTCTTC. It encodes CASSQASGNEQFF.

The rearrangement links TRBV6-2 or TRBV6-3 to TRBJ1-1; D unclear. V was shortened by 6 bases and J by 0 bases, with 8 bases between the two germline ends. This CDR3 region has 13 residues. The V gene's germline CDR1 is MNHEY and CDR2 SVGEGT. The DNA for the CDR3 is TGTGCCAGCAGGGACCTTTTGAACACTGAAGCTTTCTTT. The encoded protein is CASRDLLNTEAFF.

The chain couples TRBV10-3 to TRBJ2-5; tentatively, D is TRBD1 (6 bases). The CDR3 runs to 12 residues. Germline V gene data show CDR1 as ENHRY and CDR2 as SYGVKD. The ends were cut back, 6 bases at V and 2 bases at J, with 7 bases in the middle. The CDR3 DNA reads TGTGCCATCAGCACAGGGCAAGAGACCCAGTACTTC. Its protein product is CAISTGQETQYF.

Many counts were recorded for this clonotype. The chain joins TRBV20-1 to TRBJ2-7; the D gene is possibly TRBD1 (5 bases). V was shortened by 3 bases and J by 2 bases, with 11 bases between the two germline ends. The V gene's germline CDR1 is DFQATT and CDR2 SNEGSKA (reference sequence). The CDR3 totals 13 residues. In DNA form, the CDR3 reads TGCAGTGCTAGTGGGGCCCTAACCTACGAGCAGTACTTC. As protein: CSASGALTYEQYF.

The chain joins TRBV5-1 to TRBJ1-5; the D is unclear. Germline loops: CDR1 SGHRS, CDR2 YFSETQ. The V gene lost 1 base and the J gene lost 4 bases, with 6 bases spanning the gap. The CDR3 spans 13 residues. CDR3 bases: TGCGCCAGCAGCTTGTGGGGAAATCAGCCCCAGCATTTT. Translated: CASSLWGNQPQHF.

V gene TRBV9 combines with J gene TRBJ1-1; 8 bases fit TRBD1. Germline CDR1 is SGDLS and CDR2 is YYNGEE. Trimming cost V 3 bases and J 1 base; bases outside gene matches: 2. This CDR3 region has 14 residues. The CDR3 is CASSGTGQNTEAFF. The CDR3 bases are TGTGCCAGCAGCGGGACAGGGCAGAACACTGAAGCTTTCTTT.

The chain links TRBV10-3 to TRBJ2-6; 7 nucleotides align to TRBD1. From germline, CDR1 is ENHRY and CDR2 SYGVKD. This CDR3 spans 17 amino acids. V gave up 3 bases and J gave up 1 base; unmatched junction bases: 6. The CDR3 region is CAISDPKTGSGANVLTF. CDR3 nucleotide sequence: TGTGCCATCAGTGACCCTAAGACAGGGTCTGGGGCCAACGTCCTGACTTTC.

This clonotype was detected many times. This sequence joins TRBV12-3 or TRBV12-4 and TRBJ2-1, with 8 positions matching TRBD2. The CDR3 consists of 12 residues. V trimming: 6 bases; J trimming: 13 bases; junction bases outside the gene matches: 8. DNA of the CDR3: TGTGCCAGCAGCCCTACTAGCGGAAATCAGTTCTTC. Its translation is CASSPTSGNQFF.

This clonotype was counted only a few times. The J gene is TRBJ2-2, the V gene TRBV15, with D possibly being TRBD2 (6 bases). Germline-derived CDR1 and CDR2 are LNHNV and YYDKDF (reference sequence). The CDR3 spans 15 residues. The ends were cut back, 1 base at V and 7 bases at J, with 13 bases in the middle. Written as DNA, the CDR3 is TGTGCCACCAGCAGAGCGGCGGGGCGTGTCGGGGAGCTGTTTTTT. This encodes CATSRAAGRVGELFF. Based on the CDR3 plus reference TRBV15 and TRBJ2-2, the full variable domain is DAMVIQNPRYQVTQFGKPVTLSCSQTLNHNVMYWYQQKSSQAPKLLFHYYDKDFNNEADTPDNFQSRRPNTSFCFLDIRSPGLGDTAMYLCATSRAAGRVGELFFGEGSRLTVL.

This clonotype was counted many times. The chain uses TRBV15 and TRBJ2-1, with 9 bases identical to TRBD1. Germline V lookup: CDR1 LNHNV, CDR2 YYDKDF (reference sequence). CDR3 size: 16 residues. V dropped 0 bases and J dropped 4; count of bases not matched to a gene: 4. The DNA for the CDR3 is TGTGCCACCAGCAGAGAACCGGGACAGGGATACAATGAGCAGTTCTTC. Translating gives CATSREPGQGYNEQFF.

This clonotype was seen a handful of times. The V and J genes are TRBV12-3 or TRBV12-4 and TRBJ2-5; 8 bases agree with TRBD2. The CDR3 is 13 residues long. V lost 7 bases and J lost 4; bases outside the gene matches: 5. CDR3 amino acids: CASTNLAGETQYF. The CDR3 coding sequence is TGTGCCAGCACAAACCTAGCGGGAGAGACCCAGTACTTC.

The chain is built from TRBV20-1 and TRBJ2-7; D is undetermined. Trimming took off 6 bases at V and 1 base at J, with 13 bases between the two ends. The germline V gene encodes CDR1 DFQATT and CDR2 SNEGSKA (reference sequence). This CDR3 has 13 residues. The CDR3 loop is CSAPNPRSYEQYV. The CDR3, as DNA: TGCAGTGCCCCCAATCCCCGTTCCTACGAGCAGTACGTC.

This clonotype was observed a few times. The chain links TRBV5-1 to TRBJ2-3, with 10 bases lining up with TRBD2. Germline V gene sequence: CDR1 SGHRS, CDR2 YFSETQ. This CDR3 is 16 amino acids long. V was pared by 4 bases and J by 4 bases, with 9 bases of the junction left unmatched. CDR3 in DNA: TGCGCCAGCAGCCTCATTAGCGGGGGGCTGTCAGATACGCAGTATTTT. It specifies CASSLISGGLSDTQYF.

V usage is TRBV12-3 or TRBV12-4 and J usage is TRBJ1-2, with a weak D call TRBD1 (5 bases). The CDR3 is 13 amino acids. The germline V and J ends were trimmed by 8 bases and 7 bases, with 17 bases remaining between them. CDR3 protein: CASWLRAGGGYTF. In DNA form, the CDR3 reads TGTGCCAGCTGGCTCCGGGCCGGGGGTGGCTACACCTTC.

This chain links TRBV20-1 with TRBJ2-3, with D perhaps TRBD1 (5 bases). V was clipped by 3 bases and J by 0 bases, with 10 bases between them. There are 14 residues in the CDR3. Germline loops: CDR1 DFQATT, CDR2 SNEGSKA (reference sequence). In nucleotides, the CDR3 is TGCAGTGCTAGTGTGGGGCCAAGCACAGATACGCAGTATTTT. Its protein is CSASVGPSTDTQYF.

The rearrangement links TRBV21-1 to TRBJ2-7; no DNA check was done on the table's D call, TRBD1. TRBV21-1 is a known pseudogene. This CDR3 contains 17 residues. DNA for the CDR3: TGTGCCAGCAGCAATGGGACAGGAGTCCCCAGCTCCTACGAGCAGTACGTC. Translation gives CASSNGTGVPSSYEQYV.

The sample holds a few counts of this clonotype. The chain carries TRBV7-2 and TRBJ1-1; D unclear. The V and J ends lost 3 bases and 1 base respectively, with 9 bases between them. Per germline, CDR1 SGHTA and CDR2 FQGNSA. This CDR3 spans 14 amino acids. The CDR3 DNA reads as TGTGCCAGCAGCTTTTGGGGAACGAACACTGAAGCTTTCTTT. It yields the protein CASSFWGTNTEAFF. Filled out from reference TRBV7-2 and TRBJ1-1, the complete variable domain reads GAGVSQSPSNKVTEKGKDVELRCDPISGHTALYWYRQSLGQGLEFLIYFQGNSAPDKSGLPSDRFSAERTGGSVSTLTIQRTQQEDSAVYLCASSFWGTNTEAFFGQGTRLTVV.

This rearrangement joins TRBV30 to TRBJ2-2; TRBD1 matches at 7 bases. The CDR3 has 16 amino acids. The germline V gene encodes CDR1 GTSNPN and CDR2 SVGIG (reference sequence). The J segment lost 4 bases and the V segment lost 0 bases, leaving 8 bases of the junction unmatched. CDR3 sequence (DNA): TGTGCCTGGAGTGTACTGAGGGGGCGCGGCACCGGGGAGCTGTTTTTT. Translated: CAWSVLRGRGTGELFF. The full variable domain, with the rest looked up from reference TRBV30 and TRBJ2-2, is SQTIHQWPATLVQPVGSPLSLECTVEGTSNPNLYWYRQAAGRGLQLLFYSVGIGQISSEVPQNLSASRPQDRQFILSSKKLLLSDSGFYLCAWSVLRGRGTGELFFGEGSRLTVL.

The chain has TRBV4-2 and TRBJ2-4; 11 bases map to TRBD2. The ends lost 4 bases at V and 2 bases at J; junction bases unmatched: 1. CDR1 and CDR2 (germline): LGHNA, YNFKEQ. The CDR3 is 15 residues long. This CDR3 is CASSLAGGPKNIQYF. The CDR3 region has the DNA TGTGCCAGCAGCCTAGCGGGGGGGCCCAAAAACATTCAGTACTTC.

This clonotype has a handful of counts. This chain links TRBV7-2 with TRBJ2-2; possibly TRBD1 for D (6 bases). V was pared by 5 bases and J by 7 bases, with 14 bases between. From germline, CDR1 is SGHTA and CDR2 FQGNSA. The CDR3 has 14 amino acids. The CDR3 DNA is TGTGCCAGCAGCCCTCAGGGGCGCGGCGGGGAGCTGTTTTTT. Its translation: CASSPQGRGGELFF.

The chain joins TRBV12-3 or TRBV12-4 to TRBJ1-4; 7 nucleotides match TRBD1. Losses at the gene ends were 6 bases for V and 2 bases for J; bases not matched to a gene: 6. This CDR3 has 15 residues. Here the CDR3 DNA reads TGTGCCAGCAGCCCACAGGGGCCCACTAATGAAAAACTGTTTTTT. Amino acids: CASSPQGPTNEKLFF.